The 9 T cell receptor beta chains reported below all come from one sample, sequenced in a study of response to subunit inactivated influenza vaccine. In TCRdb, the RT-PCR reads were re-called with MiXCR into one record per CDR3 protein. The sample records 250,000 to 350,000 distinct CDR3 sequences, 22% being singletons. The sample consisted of PBMCs from blood, taken less than 22 months after vaccination. These receptors all stem from a man between 50 and 69 years old who received an inactivated influenza vaccine.

The chain couples TRBV5-6 to TRBJ2-5, with D tentatively TRBD2 (5 bases). V dropped 2 bases and J dropped 9 bases, with 8 bases sitting between them. CDR3 size: 11 residues. The V gene's germline CDR1 is SGHDT and CDR2 YYEEEE. The CDR3 nucleotides are TGTGCCAGCAGCTTATCGGAGGCCCAGTACTTC. Its protein is CASSLSEAQYF.

The genes are TRBV7-2 and TRBJ1-5; 8 bases line up with TRBD1. Germline values: CDR1 SGHTA, CDR2 FQGNSA. After removal of 5 bases from V and 5 bases from J, the junction contained 8 bases not matched to a gene. The CDR3 covers 15 residues. The CDR3 DNA reads TGTGCCAGCAGCCCCGGGACAGGTCTTGATCAGCCCCAGCATTTT. Protein: CASSPGTGLDQPQHF. The variable domain in full, with the rest retrieved from reference TRBV7-2 and TRBJ1-5, is GAGVSQSPSNKVTEKGKDVELRCDPISGHTALYWYRQSLGQGLEFLIYFQGNSAPDKSGLPSDRFSAERTGGSVSTLTIQRTQQEDSAVYLCASSPGTGLDQPQHFGDGTRLSIL.

The chain employs TRBV20-1 and TRBJ2-3, with 7 positions matching TRBD1. Germline V lookup: CDR1 DFQATT, CDR2 SNEGSKA (reference sequence). The V and J ends lost 4 bases and 4 bases, in that order; junction bases with no gene match: 8. The CDR3 consists of 14 residues. CDR3 amino acids: CSATRQGAADTQYF. In nucleotides, the CDR3 is TGCAGTGCTACCCGACAGGGCGCGGCAGATACGCAGTATTTT.

This clonotype has more than one count but fewer than ten. This chain uses TRBV18 with TRBJ2-7; unclear D gene. Germline V gene data show CDR1 as KGHSH and CDR2 as LQKENI. V lost 2 bases to trimming and J lost 1 base, with 9 bases between them. The CDR3 loop spans 14 amino acids. The CDR3 sequence is CASSPFEVSYEQYF. The DNA for the CDR3 is TGTGCCAGCTCACCATTCGAAGTGTCCTACGAGCAGTACTTC.

This clonotype appeared a few times. The chain combines TRBV12-3 or TRBV12-4 with TRBJ1-2; a weak D match, TRBD1 (6 bases). CDR3 length: 13 amino acids. Trimming left V 6 bases short and J 2 bases short, with 10 bases between. DNA for the CDR3: TGTGCCAGCAGAATCGGGACAAACTATGGCTACACCTTC. This encodes CASRIGTNYGYTF.

The CDR3 region is CASSRDLQETQYF. DNA of the CDR3: TGCGCCAGCAGCAGGGATCTCCAAGAGACCCAGTACTTC. This chain joins TRBV10-1 and TRBJ2-5; possibly TRBD1 for D (5 bases). Germline-derived CDR1 and CDR2 are WNHNN and SYGVQD (reference sequence). This CDR3 contains 13 residues. Trimming took off 6 bases at V and 1 base at J, with 9 bases between the two ends.

J is TRBJ1-1 and V is TRBV6-2 or TRBV6-3, with 7 bases matching TRBD1. CDR3 length equals 13 residues. Germline assignment: CDR1 MNHEY and CDR2 SVGEGT. J lost 4 bases, V lost 6 bases, and 5 bases had no gene match. This chain's CDR3 is CASSKPGGTEAFF. The CDR3 DNA is TGTGCCAGCAGCAAACCAGGGGGCACTGAAGCTTTCTTT.

The table lists this clonotype with many counts. This sequence joins TRBV29-1 and TRBJ1-1, with D perhaps matching TRBD1 (6 bases). Germline V gene sequence: CDR1 SQVTM, CDR2 ANQGSEA. V was trimmed by 0 bases and J by 4 bases, leaving 12 bases between them. This CDR3 spans 14 amino acids. CDR3 loop: CSVEDPGAFTEAFF. CDR3 coding DNA: TGCAGCGTTGAAGATCCGGGGGCGTTCACTGAAGCTTTCTTT.

The chain couples TRBV20-1 to TRBJ2-1; 8 bases are a match to TRBD2. V trimming: 5 bases; J trimming: 9 bases; junction bases outside the gene matches: 9. The CDR3 is made up of 13 amino acids. Germline values: CDR1 DFQATT, CDR2 SNEGSKA (reference sequence). This CDR3 is CSARRGGLSEQFF. CDR3 nucleotides: TGCAGTGCTCGCCGGGGGGGCCTGAGTGAGCAGTTCTTC.